These 7 T cell receptor beta chains originate from one sample sequenced in a study of PD-1 blockade in classical Hodgkin lymphoma. With no exception, relapse followed autologous stem cell transplantation in all patients, and brentuximab vedotin exposure varied. The repertoire was sequenced with immunoSEQ multiplex PCR; TCRdb's copy has only in-frame clones and lacks some. The table shows tens of thousands of clones, with around four fifths occurring only once. The sample in question was peripheral blood mononuclear cells (PBMCs), obtained before the second cycle of nivolumab. Receptors were obtained from a human donor with classical Hodgkin lymphoma.

The chain recombines TRBV9 with TRBJ2-3, with D perhaps matching TRBD2 (7 bases). With 2 bases removed from V and 1 base from J, the gap between germline ends came to 17 bases. The length of the CDR3 is 17 residues. CDR1 is SGDLS and CDR2 is YYNGEE in the germline V gene. Here the CDR3 reads CASSVGWGGVGTDTQYF. DNA for the CDR3: TGTGCCAGCAGCGTCGGTTGGGGGGGCGTCGGCACAGATACGCAGTATTTT.

The genes are TRBV5-6 and TRBJ1-2; D uncertain. Germline V gene lookup returns CDR1 SGHDT and CDR2 YYEEEE. The V gene lost 2 bases and the J gene lost 4 bases, with 18 bases spanning the gap. This CDR3 is built from 16 residues. DNA for the CDR3: TGTGCCAGCAGCTTTCTAGTGGAACCCGGTATCTATGGCTACACCTTC. Protein sequence: CASSFLVEPGIYGYTF. Full variable domain (rest looked up from reference TRBV5-6 and TRBJ1-2): DAGVTQSPTHLIKTRGQQVTLRCSPKSGHDTVSWYQQALGQGPQFIFQYYEEEERQRGNFPDRFSGHQFPNYSSELNVNALLLGDSALYLCASSFLVEPGIYGYTFGSGTRLTVV.

This sequence joins TRBV5-4 and TRBJ2-5; D may correspond to TRBD1 or TRBD2 (6 bases each). V was shortened by 4 bases and J by 5 bases, with 15 bases between the two germline ends. The length of the CDR3 is 14 residues. CDR1 and CDR2 (germline): SGHNT, YYREEE (reference sequence). CDR3 in amino acids: CASSRMGGKETQYF. The CDR3 DNA follows: TGTGCCAGCAGCAGGATGGGGGGCAAGGAGACCCAGTACTTC.

This clone was seen once. V gene TRBV5-4 combines with J gene TRBJ1-1; the D is unclear. V was clipped by 2 bases and J by 0 bases, with 14 bases between them. The CDR3 runs to 16 residues. The germline V gene has CDR1 SGHNT and CDR2 YYREEE (reference sequence). Here the CDR3 reads CASSFTTGEVNTEAFF. CDR3 bases: TGTGCCAGCAGCTTTACGACCGGCGAGGTGAACACTGAAGCTTTCTTT.

J is TRBJ2-2 and V is TRBV7-2; D is ambiguous. There are 12 residues in the CDR3. V was clipped by 5 bases and J by 7 bases, with 8 bases between them. Germline values: CDR1 SGHTA, CDR2 FQGNSA. The CDR3 DNA reads as TGTGCCAGCAGCAGAGAGGTCGGGGAGCTGTTTTTT. Protein: CASSREVGELFF.

The rearrangement links TRBV28 to TRBJ1-1; D gene unclear. V was cut by 2 bases and J by 0 bases, with 10 bases left in between. Per germline, CDR1 MDHEN and CDR2 SYDVKM. CDR3 length equals 15 residues. The CDR3 loop is CASSLGGTMNTEAFF. The CDR3 coding sequence is TGTGCCAGCAGTTTAGGTGGAACCATGAACACTGAAGCTTTCTTT.

The genes are TRBV2 and TRBJ1-5, with a weak D call TRBD1 (6 bases). Germline values: CDR1 SNHLY, CDR2 FYNNEI. This CDR3 region has 14 residues. V lost 3 bases and J 3 bases, leaving 9 bases between the germline ends. CDR3 in DNA: TGTGCCAGCAGTGAGCAGGGGCACAATCAGCCCCAGCATTTT. Protein product: CASSEQGHNQPQHF.